This T cell receptor (beta chain) was identified during a study of cytomegalovirus exposure and HLA in healthy donors. Regarding the study as a whole: Per published accounts, TCR beta sequences correctly predicted the HLA-A and HLA-B alleles of most subjects. A later analysis linked some 18,000 TCR beta sequences to HLA alleles at 0.05 false discovery rate. The study designated 150 to 200 TCR beta chains cytomegalovirus-associated. Follow-up analysis seemed to connect common viral pathogens with several of the most significant clusters identified.

As for this clone: Its cognate antigen is unknown.

PCR involved 60 Vbeta and 13 Jbeta primers. Repertoires were generated with immunoSEQ multiplex PCR, while TCRdb's copy carries only in-frame clones and drops some. The table includes roughly 200,000 clones, about 77% detected once. Per the germline V gene, CDR1 is SGHNT and CDR2 is YYREEE (reference sequence). The length of the CDR3 is 15 residues. Trimming cost V 4 bases and J 3 bases; bases outside gene matches: 6. The chain links TRBV5-4 to TRBJ2-1; 8 bases are a match to TRBD1. The TCR sequence derives from a female donor in good health and CMV-seronegative. Sequenced sample: PBMCs. CDR3 amino acids: CASSLLTGVYNEQFF. CDR3 in DNA: TGTGCCAGCAGCCTATTGACAGGGGTCTACAATGAGCAGTTCTTC.